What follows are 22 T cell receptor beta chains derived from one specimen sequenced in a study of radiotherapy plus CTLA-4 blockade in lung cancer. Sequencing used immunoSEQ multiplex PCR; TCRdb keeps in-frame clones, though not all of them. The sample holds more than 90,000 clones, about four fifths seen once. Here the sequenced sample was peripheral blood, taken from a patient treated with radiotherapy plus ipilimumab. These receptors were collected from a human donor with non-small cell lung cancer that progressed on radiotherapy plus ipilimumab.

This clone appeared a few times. CDR3 residues: CASSERDRAPRGYTF. The CDR3 DNA is TGTGCCAGCAGTGAACGGGACAGGGCCCCTCGGGGCTACACCTTC. V gene TRBV2 combines with J gene TRBJ1-2; 9 positions match TRBD1. CDR1 is SNHLY and CDR2 is FYNNEI in the germline V gene. With V trimmed by 2 bases and J by 8 bases, 9 bases remained unmatched. The CDR3 sequence is 15 residues long.

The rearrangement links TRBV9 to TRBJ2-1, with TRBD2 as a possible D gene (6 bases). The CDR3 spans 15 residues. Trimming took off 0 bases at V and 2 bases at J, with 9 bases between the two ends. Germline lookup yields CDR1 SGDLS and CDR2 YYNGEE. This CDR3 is CASSVDGGTYNEQFF. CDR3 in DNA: TGTGCCAGCAGCGTAGACGGGGGAACCTACAATGAGCAGTTCTTC.

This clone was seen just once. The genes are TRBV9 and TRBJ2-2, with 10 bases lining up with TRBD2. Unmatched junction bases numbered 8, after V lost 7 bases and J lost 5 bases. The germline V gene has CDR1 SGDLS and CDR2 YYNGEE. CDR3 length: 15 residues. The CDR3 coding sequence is TGTGCCAGCTCGGCTAGCGGGAGTAGAACCGGGGAGCTGTTTTTT. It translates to CASSASGSRTGELFF.

The CDR3 here is CASSLGVMANTEAFF. Written as DNA, the CDR3 is TGCGCCAGCAGCTTGGGCGTGATGGCGAACACTGAAGCTTTCTTT. V gene TRBV5-1 combines with J gene TRBJ1-1; no definite D call. There are 15 residues in the CDR3. Per germline, CDR1 SGHRS and CDR2 YFSETQ. V was pared by 0 bases and J by 1 base, with 10 bases between.

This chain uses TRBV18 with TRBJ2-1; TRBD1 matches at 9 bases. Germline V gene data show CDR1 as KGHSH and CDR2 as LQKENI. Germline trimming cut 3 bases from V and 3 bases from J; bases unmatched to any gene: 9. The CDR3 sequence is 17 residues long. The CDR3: CASSPDTDRGVYNEQFF. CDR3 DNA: TGTGCCAGCTCACCCGATACGGACAGGGGCGTCTACAATGAGCAGTTCTTC.

DNA for the CDR3: TGTGCCAGCAGCTTATTATCGGGTAGCTCCTACAATGAGCAGTTCTTC. This gives the protein CASSLLSGSSYNEQFF. V usage is TRBV7-3 and J usage is TRBJ2-1; D ambiguous. From germline, CDR1 is SGHTA and CDR2 FQGTGA. The CDR3 extends over 16 amino acids. Trimming removed 2 bases from V and 0 bases from J, with 11 bases in between.

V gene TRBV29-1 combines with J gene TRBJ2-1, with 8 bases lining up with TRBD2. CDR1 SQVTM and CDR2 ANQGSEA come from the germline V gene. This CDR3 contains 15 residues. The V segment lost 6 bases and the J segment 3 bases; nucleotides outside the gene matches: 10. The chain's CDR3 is CSVVRRGGFYNEQFF. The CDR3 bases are TGCAGCGTGGTCCGACGGGGGGGTTTCTACAATGAGCAGTTCTTC.

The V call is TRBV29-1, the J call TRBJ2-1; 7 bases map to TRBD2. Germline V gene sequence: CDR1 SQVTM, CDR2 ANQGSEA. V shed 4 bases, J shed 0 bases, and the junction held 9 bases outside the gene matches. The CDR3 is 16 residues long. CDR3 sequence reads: CSVVRGVGSSYNEQFF. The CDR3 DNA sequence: TGCAGCGTTGTTCGGGGGGTTGGAAGCTCCTACAATGAGCAGTTCTTC.

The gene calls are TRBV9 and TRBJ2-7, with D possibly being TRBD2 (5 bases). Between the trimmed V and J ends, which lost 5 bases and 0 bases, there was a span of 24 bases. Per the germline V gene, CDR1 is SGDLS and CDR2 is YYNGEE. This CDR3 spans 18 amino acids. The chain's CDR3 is CASRTVDIGLGDSYEQYV. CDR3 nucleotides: TGTGCCAGCAGAACAGTCGACATAGGACTTGGAGACTCCTACGAGCAGTACGTC.

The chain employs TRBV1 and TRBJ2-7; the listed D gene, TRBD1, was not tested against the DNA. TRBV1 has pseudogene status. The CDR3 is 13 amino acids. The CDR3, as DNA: TGCACCAGCAGTTCAGGGGGCGGCTACGAGCAGTACGTC. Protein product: CTSSSGGGYEQYV.

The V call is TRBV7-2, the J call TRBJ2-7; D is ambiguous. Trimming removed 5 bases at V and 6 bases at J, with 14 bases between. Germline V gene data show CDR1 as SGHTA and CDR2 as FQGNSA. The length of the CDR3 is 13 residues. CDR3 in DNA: TGTGCCAGCAGCAGGGCCCGTCTCCTCGAGCAGTACTTC. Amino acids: CASSRARLLEQYF. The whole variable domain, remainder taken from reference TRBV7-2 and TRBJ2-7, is GAGVSQSPSNKVTEKGKDVELRCDPISGHTALYWYRQSLGQGLEFLIYFQGNSAPDKSGLPSDRFSAERTGGSVSTLTIQRTQQEDSAVYLCASSRARLLEQYFGPGTRLTVT.

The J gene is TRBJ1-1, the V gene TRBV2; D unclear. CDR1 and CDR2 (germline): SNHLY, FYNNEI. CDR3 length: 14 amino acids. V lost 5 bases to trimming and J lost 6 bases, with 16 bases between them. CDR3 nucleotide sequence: TGTGCCAGCAGTCTAACCGGGGAGGCCTCTGAAGCTTTCTTT. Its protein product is CASSLTGEASEAFF.

The CDR3 bases are TGTGCCAGCAGCTTAGCTTCAGATACGCAGTATTTT. Protein product: CASSLASDTQYF. The rearrangement uses TRBV13 and TRBJ2-3; D not resolved. Germline V gene data show CDR1 as PRHDT and CDR2 as FYEKMQ (reference sequence). With 1 base removed from V and 4 bases from J, the gap between germline ends came to 3 bases. CDR3 length: 12 residues.

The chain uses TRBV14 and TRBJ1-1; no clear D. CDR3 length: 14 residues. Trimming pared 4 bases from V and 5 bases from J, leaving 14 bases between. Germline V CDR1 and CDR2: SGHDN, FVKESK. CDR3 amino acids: CASSRAGGSTEAFF. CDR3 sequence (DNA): TGTGCCAGCAGCCGGGCGGGTGGTTCGACTGAAGCTTTCTTT.

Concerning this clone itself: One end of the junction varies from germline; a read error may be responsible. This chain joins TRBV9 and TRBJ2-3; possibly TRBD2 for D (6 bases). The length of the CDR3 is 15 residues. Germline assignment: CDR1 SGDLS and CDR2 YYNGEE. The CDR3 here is CASSVMETSTDTQYF. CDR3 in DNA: TGTGCCAGCAGCGTTATGGAAACTAGCACCGATACGCAGTATTTT.

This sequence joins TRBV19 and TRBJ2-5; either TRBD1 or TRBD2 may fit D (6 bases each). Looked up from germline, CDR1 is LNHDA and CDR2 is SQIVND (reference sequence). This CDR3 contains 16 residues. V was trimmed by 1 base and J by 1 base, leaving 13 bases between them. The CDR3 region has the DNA TGTGCCAGTAGTATAGGGGGGGCAAGGAGCCAAGAGACCCAGTACTTC. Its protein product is CASSIGGARSQETQYF.

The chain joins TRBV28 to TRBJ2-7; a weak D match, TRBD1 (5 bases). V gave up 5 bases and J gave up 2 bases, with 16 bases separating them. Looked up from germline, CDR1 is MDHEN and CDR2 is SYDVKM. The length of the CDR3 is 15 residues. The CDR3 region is CASSLGPGSPYEQYV. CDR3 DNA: TGTGCCAGCAGTCTGGGGCCCGGCTCCCCCTACGAGCAGTACGTC.

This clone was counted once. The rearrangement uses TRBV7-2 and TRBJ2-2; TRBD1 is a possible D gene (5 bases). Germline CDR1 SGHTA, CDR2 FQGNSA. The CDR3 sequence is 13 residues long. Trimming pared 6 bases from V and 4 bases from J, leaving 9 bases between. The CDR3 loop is CASRGPGTGELFF. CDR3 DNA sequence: TGTGCCAGCAGGGGGCCGGGCACCGGGGAGCTGTTTTTT.

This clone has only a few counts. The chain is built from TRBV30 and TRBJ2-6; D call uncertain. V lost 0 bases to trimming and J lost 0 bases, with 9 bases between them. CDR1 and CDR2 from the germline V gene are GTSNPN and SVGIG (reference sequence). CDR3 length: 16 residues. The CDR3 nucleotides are TGTGCCTGGAGTGTAAGGGATGTCTCTGGGGCCAACGTCCTGACTTTC. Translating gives CAWSVRDVSGANVLTF.

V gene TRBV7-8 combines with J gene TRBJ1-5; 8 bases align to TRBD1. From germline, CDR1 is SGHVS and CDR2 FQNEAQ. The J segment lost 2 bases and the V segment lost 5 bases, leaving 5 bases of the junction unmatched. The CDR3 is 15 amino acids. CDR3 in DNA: TGTGCCAGCAGCACGAAGGGACAGGGCAATCAGCCCCAGCATTTT. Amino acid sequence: CASSTKGQGNQPQHF.

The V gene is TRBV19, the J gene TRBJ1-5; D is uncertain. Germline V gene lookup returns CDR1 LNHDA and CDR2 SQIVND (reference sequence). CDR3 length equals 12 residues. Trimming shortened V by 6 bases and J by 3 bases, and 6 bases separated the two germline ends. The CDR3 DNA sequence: TGTGCCAGTAGCCGGGCCAATCAGCCCCAGCATTTT. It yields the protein CASSRANQPQHF.

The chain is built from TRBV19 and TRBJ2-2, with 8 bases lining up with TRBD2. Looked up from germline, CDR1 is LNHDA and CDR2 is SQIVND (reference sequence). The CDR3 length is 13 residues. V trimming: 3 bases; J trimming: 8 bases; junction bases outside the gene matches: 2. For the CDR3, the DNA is TGTGCCAGTAGTATCGGACTAGCTGGGGAGCTGTTTTTT. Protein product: CASSIGLAGELFF.